What follows are 9 T cell receptor beta chains derived from one specimen sequenced in a study of blood T cell repertoires in COVID-19. Profiling relied on immunoSEQ multiplex PCR, and the TCRdb table lists in-frame clones only, not all of them. The repertoire holds about 340,000 clones, approximately 82% seen once, with almost 3% in the top ten. Sequencing was done on a sample of peripheral blood. The receptors stem from a young man with active or convalescent COVID-19.

The chain recombines TRBV12-5 with TRBJ2-5; D possibly corresponds to TRBD1 (5 bases). Germline values: CDR1 LGHNT, CDR2 FRNRAP. The CDR3 has 12 residues. The V end lost 6 bases, the J end lost 1 base, and 6 bases lay between the germline ends. The CDR3 region is CASGRAQETQYF. Here the CDR3 DNA reads TGTGCTAGTGGCAGGGCCCAAGAGACCCAGTACTTC.

V gene TRBV10-3 combines with J gene TRBJ2-1; weak D call: TRBD2 (5 bases). The V end lost 5 bases, the J end lost 0 bases, and 8 bases lay between the germline ends. Per the germline V gene, CDR1 is ENHRY and CDR2 is SYGVKD. The CDR3 covers 14 residues. CDR3 nucleotides: TGTGCCATCAGTCCTACTAGCTCCTACAATGAGCAGTTCTTC. Translated: CAISPTSSYNEQFF.

The rearrangement uses TRBV28 and TRBJ2-2; 7 bases fit TRBD2. This CDR3 has 15 residues. The J segment lost 6 bases and the V segment lost 3 bases, leaving 7 bases of the junction unmatched. Germline CDR1 reads MDHEN; CDR2 reads SYDVKM. The CDR3 nucleotides read TGTGCCAGCAGTTTGGGAGGGGTGGACGCCGGGGAGCTGTTTTTT. It encodes CASSLGGVDAGELFF.

The genes are TRBV12-3 or TRBV12-4 and TRBJ2-1; no clear D gene. CDR3 size: 11 residues. V gave up 6 bases and J gave up 10 bases, with 10 bases separating them. The CDR3 region has the DNA TGTGCCAGCAGCCCCGACTTGGAGCAGTTCTTC. Amino acids: CASSPDLEQFF.

The chain uses TRBV5-1 and TRBJ2-3, with TRBD2 matching over 11 bases. With 3 bases clipped from V and 4 bases from J, the junction kept 4 bases outside the gene matches. This CDR3 is built from 15 residues. Germline lookup yields CDR1 SGHRS and CDR2 YFSETQ. The CDR3 nucleotides read TGCGCCAGCAGCTCCTTAGCGGGGGGGGCAGATACGCAGTATTTT. Protein sequence: CASSSLAGGADTQYF.

This chain connects TRBV29-1 to TRBJ2-7; 10 bases map to TRBD2. Unmatched junction bases numbered 6, after V lost 4 bases and J lost 6 bases. The germline CDR1 and CDR2 sequences are SQVTM and ANQGSEA. There are 13 residues in the CDR3. CDR3 DNA sequence: TGCAGCGTTGTGCGGCTAGCGGGAGCCGAGCAGTACTTC. Protein: CSVVRLAGAEQYF.

The chain employs TRBV12-3 or TRBV12-4 and TRBJ1-6; no definite D call. V gave up 2 bases and J gave up 7 bases, with 3 bases separating them. The CDR3 is made up of 12 amino acids. Here the CDR3 DNA reads TGTGCCAGCAGTTTACGGAATTCACCCCTCCACTTT. Translated: CASSLRNSPLHF.

This clone appeared a few times. V is TRBV2 and J is TRBJ1-5; D is unclear. The CDR3 sequence is 14 residues long. Germline CDR1 is SNHLY and CDR2 is FYNNEI. The V and J ends lost 7 bases and 0 bases respectively, with 10 bases between them. The CDR3 nucleotides are TGTGCCAGCACGAGCTTCAATAGCAATCAGCCCCAGCATTTT. This gives the protein CASTSFNSNQPQHF.

The CDR3 reads CASSVDWSSYNEQFF. CDR3 bases: TGTGCCAGCAGCGTAGACTGGTCCTCCTACAATGAGCAGTTCTTC. The J gene is TRBJ2-1, the V gene TRBV9, with no clear D. Germline-derived CDR1 and CDR2 are SGDLS and YYNGEE. V gave up 0 bases and J gave up 0 bases, with 7 bases separating them. CDR3 length equals 15 residues.